This T cell receptor beta chain was sequenced for a study of T cell clonality in common variable immunodeficiency. Study observations and caveats: In common variable immunodeficiency, TCR beta chains reportedly carried fewer deletions and N-nucleotide insertions. What drives increased CVID clonality needs T cell subpopulation sequencing. Fewer TCRbeta clones were shared among CVID subjects than controls.

This clone has ten or more counts. Its target is unknown. Sequencing ends 3 residues short of the CDR3 end; the germline J gene provides the rest. Sequencing input was equivalent genomic DNA from CVID and controls. Method: immunoSEQ multiplex PCR; TCRdb's copy keeps in-frame clones and lacks some. The sample is made up of around 47,000 clones, none counted only once. Trimming took off 4 bases at V and 2 bases at J, with 9 bases between the two ends. This CDR3 has 13 amino acids. Per the germline V gene, CDR1 is SNHLY and CDR2 is FYNNEI. This receptor was obtained from a person aged 18-70 years in good health. The chain links TRBV2 to TRBJ2-7; D not resolved. The specimen was peripheral blood mononuclear cells. The CDR3 bases that were read are TGTGCCAGCAGTGCAGGCAGGACCTACGAG. Encoded protein: CASSAGRTYE. The CDR3 in its entirety is CASSAGRTYEQYF.